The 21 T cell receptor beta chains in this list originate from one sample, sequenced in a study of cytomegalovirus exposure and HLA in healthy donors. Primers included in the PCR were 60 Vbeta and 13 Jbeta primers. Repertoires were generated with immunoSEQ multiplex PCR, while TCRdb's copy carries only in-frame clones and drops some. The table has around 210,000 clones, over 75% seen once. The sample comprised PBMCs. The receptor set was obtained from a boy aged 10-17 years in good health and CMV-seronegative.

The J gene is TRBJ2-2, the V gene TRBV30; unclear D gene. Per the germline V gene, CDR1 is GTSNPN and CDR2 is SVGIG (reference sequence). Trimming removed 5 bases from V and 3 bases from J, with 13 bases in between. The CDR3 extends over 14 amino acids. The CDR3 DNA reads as TGTGCCTGGTGGGCTCCCCCTTACACCGGGGAGCTGTTTTTT. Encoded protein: CAWWAPPYTGELFF.

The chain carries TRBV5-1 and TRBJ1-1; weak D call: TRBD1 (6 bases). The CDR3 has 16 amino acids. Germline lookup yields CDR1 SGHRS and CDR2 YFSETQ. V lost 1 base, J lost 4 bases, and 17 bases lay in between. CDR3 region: CASSLTGHPTGTEAFF. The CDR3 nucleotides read TGCGCCAGCAGCTTGACAGGGCACCCGACGGGCACTGAAGCTTTCTTT.

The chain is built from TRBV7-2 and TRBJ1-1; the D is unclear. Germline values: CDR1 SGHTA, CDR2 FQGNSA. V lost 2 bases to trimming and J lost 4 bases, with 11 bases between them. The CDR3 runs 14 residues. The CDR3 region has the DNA TGTGCCAGCAGCTTAAGCTTAACCCTCACTGAAGCTTTCTTT. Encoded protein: CASSLSLTLTEAFF.

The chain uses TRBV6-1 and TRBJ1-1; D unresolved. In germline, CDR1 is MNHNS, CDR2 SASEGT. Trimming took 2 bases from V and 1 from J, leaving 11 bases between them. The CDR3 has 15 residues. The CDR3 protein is CASSEQANRNTEAFF. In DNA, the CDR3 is TGTGCCAGCAGTGAACAGGCTAATAGGAACACTGAAGCTTTCTTT.

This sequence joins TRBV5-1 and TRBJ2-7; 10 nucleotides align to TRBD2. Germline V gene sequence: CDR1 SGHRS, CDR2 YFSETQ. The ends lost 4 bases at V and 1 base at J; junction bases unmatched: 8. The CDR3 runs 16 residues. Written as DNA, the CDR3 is TGCGCCAGCAGCCTAAGAACTAGCGGGGTTTCCTACGAGCAGTACTTC. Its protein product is CASSLRTSGVSYEQYF.

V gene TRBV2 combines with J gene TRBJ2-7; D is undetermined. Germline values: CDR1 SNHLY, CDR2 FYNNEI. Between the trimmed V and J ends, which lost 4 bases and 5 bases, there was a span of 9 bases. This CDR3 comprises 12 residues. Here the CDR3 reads CASSGGIDEQYF. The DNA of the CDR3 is TGTGCCAGCAGTGGAGGAATCGACGAGCAGTACTTC. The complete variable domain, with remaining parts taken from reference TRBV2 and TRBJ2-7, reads EPEVTQTPSHQVTQMGQEVILRCVPISNHLYFYWYRQILGQKVEFLVSFYNNEISEKSEIFDDQFSVERPDGSNFTLKIRSTKLEDSAMYFCASSGGIDEQYFGPGTRLTVT.

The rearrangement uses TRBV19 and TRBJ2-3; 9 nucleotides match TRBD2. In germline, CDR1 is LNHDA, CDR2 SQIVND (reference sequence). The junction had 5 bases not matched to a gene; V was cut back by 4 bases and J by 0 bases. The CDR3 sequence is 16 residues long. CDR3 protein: CASSTRGGASTDTQYF. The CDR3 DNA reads TGTGCCAGTAGTACCCGCGGGGGGGCTAGCACAGATACGCAGTATTTT.

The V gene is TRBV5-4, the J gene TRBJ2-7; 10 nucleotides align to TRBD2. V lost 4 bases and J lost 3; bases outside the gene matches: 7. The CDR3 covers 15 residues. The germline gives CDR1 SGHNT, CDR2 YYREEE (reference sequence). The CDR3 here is CASSLSSGGHYEQYF. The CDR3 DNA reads TGTGCCAGCAGCCTAAGTAGCGGGGGGCACTACGAGCAGTACTTC.

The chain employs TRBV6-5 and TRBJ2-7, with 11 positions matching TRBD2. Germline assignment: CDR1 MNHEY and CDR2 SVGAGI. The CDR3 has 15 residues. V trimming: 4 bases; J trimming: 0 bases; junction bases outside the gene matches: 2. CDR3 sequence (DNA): TGTGCCAGCAGTTTGACTAGCGGGGTCTCCTACGAGCAGTACTTC. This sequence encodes CASSLTSGVSYEQYF.

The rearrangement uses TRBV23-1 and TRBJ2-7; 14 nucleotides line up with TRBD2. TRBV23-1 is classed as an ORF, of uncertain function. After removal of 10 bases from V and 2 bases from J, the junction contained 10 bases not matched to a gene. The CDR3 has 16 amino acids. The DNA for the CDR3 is TGCGCCAACAAGTGGGGACTAGCGGGGGTAACCTACGAGCAGTACTTC. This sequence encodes CANKWGLAGVTYEQYF.

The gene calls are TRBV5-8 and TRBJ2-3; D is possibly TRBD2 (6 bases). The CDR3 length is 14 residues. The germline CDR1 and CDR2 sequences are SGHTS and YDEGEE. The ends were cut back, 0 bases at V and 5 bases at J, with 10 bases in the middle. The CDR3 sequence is CASSLVGSLDTQYF. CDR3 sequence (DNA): TGTGCCAGCAGCTTGGTCGGGAGCCTAGATACGCAGTATTTT.

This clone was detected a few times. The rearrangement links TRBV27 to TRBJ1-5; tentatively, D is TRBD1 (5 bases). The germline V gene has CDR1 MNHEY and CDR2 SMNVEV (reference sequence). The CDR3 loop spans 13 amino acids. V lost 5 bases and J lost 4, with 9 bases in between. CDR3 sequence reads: CASSRGANQPQHF. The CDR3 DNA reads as TGTGCCAGCAGTAGGGGTGCGAATCAGCCCCAGCATTTT.

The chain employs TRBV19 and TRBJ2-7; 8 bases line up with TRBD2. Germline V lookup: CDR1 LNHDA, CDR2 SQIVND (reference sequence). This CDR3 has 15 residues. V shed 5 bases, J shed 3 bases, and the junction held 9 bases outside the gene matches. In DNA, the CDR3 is TGTGCCAGTAGTCCCGCGGGGGGACGGGGCTACGAGCAGTACTTC. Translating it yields CASSPAGGRGYEQYF.

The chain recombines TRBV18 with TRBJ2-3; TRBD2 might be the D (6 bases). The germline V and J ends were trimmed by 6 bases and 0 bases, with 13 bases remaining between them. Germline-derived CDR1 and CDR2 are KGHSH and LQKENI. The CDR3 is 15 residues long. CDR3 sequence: CASSAGRSSTDTQYF. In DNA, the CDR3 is TGTGCCAGCTCGGCGGGACGAAGCAGCACAGATACGCAGTATTTT. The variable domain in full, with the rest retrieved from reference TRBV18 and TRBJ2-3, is NAGVMQNPRHLVRRRGQEARLRCSPMKGHSHVYWYRQLPEEGLKFMVYLQKENIIDESGMPKERFSAEFPKEGPSILRIQQVVRGDSAAYFCASSAGRSSTDTQYFGPGTRLTVL.

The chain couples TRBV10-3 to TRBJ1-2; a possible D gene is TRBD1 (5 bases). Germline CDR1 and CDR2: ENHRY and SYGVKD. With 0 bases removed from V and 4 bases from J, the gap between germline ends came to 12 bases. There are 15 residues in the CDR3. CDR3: CAISESVGLSYGYTF. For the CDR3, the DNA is TGTGCCATCAGTGAGTCGGTGGGGCTGAGCTATGGCTACACCTTC.

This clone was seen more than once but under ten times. The CDR3 DNA reads as TGCGCCAGCAGTTTACTGACTGGGGAGCAGTTCTTC. Its translation: CASSLLTGEQFF. This chain joins TRBV10-1 and TRBJ2-1; D gene unclear. The germline gives CDR1 WNHNN, CDR2 SYGVQD (reference sequence). There are 12 residues in the CDR3. V lost 5 bases and J 10 bases, leaving 12 bases between the germline ends.

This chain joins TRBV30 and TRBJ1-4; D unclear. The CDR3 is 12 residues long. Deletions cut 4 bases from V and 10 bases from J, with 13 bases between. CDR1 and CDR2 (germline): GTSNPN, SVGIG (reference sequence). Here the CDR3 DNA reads TGTGCCTGGATCCTCGCCAACGGAAAACTGTTTTTT. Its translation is CAWILANGKLFF. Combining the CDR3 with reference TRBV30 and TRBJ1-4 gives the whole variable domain SQTIHQWPATLVQPVGSPLSLECTVEGTSNPNLYWYRQAAGRGLQLLFYSVGIGQISSEVPQNLSASRPQDRQFILSSKKLLLSDSGFYLCAWILANGKLFFGSGTQLSVL.

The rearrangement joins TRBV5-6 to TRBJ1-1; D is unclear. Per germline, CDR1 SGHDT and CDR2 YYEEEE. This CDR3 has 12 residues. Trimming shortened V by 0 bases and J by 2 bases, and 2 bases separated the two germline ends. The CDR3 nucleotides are TGTGCCAGCAGCTTGGTAAACACTGAAGCTTTCTTT. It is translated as CASSLVNTEAFF.

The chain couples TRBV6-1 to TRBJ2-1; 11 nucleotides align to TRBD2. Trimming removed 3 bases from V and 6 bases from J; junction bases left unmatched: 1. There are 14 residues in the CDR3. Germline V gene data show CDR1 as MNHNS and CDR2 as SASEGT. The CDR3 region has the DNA TGTGCCAGCAGTGAGGGGACTAGCGGCAATGAGCAGTTCTTC. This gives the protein CASSEGTSGNEQFF.

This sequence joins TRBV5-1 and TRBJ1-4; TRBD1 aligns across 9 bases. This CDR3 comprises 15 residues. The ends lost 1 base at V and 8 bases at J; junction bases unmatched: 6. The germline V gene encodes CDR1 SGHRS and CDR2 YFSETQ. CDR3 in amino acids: CASSLLDRGKEKLFF. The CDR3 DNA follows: TGCGCCAGCAGCTTGCTCGACAGGGGGAAGGAAAAACTGTTTTTT.

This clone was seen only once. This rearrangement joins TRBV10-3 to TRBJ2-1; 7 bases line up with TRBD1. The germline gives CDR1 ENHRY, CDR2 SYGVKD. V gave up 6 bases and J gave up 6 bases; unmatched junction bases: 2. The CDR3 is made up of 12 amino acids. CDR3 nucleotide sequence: TGTGCCATCAGCCCAGGGGGCAATGAGCAGTTCTTC. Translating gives CAISPGGNEQFF.